The next 22 T cell receptor beta chains were all read from a single sample in a study of cytomegalovirus exposure and HLA in healthy donors. Primers: 60 Vbeta forward and 13 Jbeta reverse. Libraries were prepared by immunoSEQ multiplex PCR; TCRdb keeps only in-frame clonotypes and omits some of them. Of approximately 160,000 clones listed, about 76% are singletons. The sequenced material came from PBMCs. All receptors derive from a woman aged 40 to 50 in good health and CMV-seropositive.

V gene TRBV4-3 combines with J gene TRBJ2-1, with 9 bases matching TRBD2. The germline V gene has CDR1 LGHNA and CDR2 YSLEER. Trimming cost V 4 bases and J 9 bases; bases outside gene matches: 13. This CDR3 comprises 16 residues. CDR3 coding DNA: TGCGCCAGCAGCCGAGTAGCGGGGGCGGTTGGCGGTGAGCAGTTCTTC. Translated, it gives CASSRVAGAVGGEQFF.

CDR3 DNA sequence: TGTGCCAGCTCCCCCGGACTAGCGGGAGGGGGTGACATTCAGTACTTC. This translates into CASSPGLAGGGDIQYF. The chain recombines TRBV18 with TRBJ2-4; 15 bases align to TRBD2. CDR3 length equals 16 residues. The J segment lost 8 bases and the V segment lost 6 bases, leaving 8 bases of the junction unmatched. Looked up from germline, CDR1 is KGHSH and CDR2 is LQKENI.

This sequence joins TRBV7-9 and TRBJ1-1, with 8 nucleotides matching TRBD1. The V segment lost 5 bases and the J segment 0 bases; nucleotides outside the gene matches: 8. CDR3 length equals 16 residues. CDR1 is SEHNR and CDR2 is FQNEAQ in the germline V gene (reference sequence). CDR3 DNA sequence: TGTGCCAGCAGCATCGGACAGGGAGGGATGAACACTGAAGCTTTCTTT. Encoded protein: CASSIGQGGMNTEAFF.

This sequence joins TRBV15 and TRBJ1-3; D possibly corresponds to TRBD1 (5 bases). CDR3 length: 14 amino acids. In germline, CDR1 is LNHNV, CDR2 YYDKDF (reference sequence). V was shortened by 8 bases and J by 4 bases, with 15 bases between the two germline ends. This CDR3 reads CATRGGNAGNTIYF. The DNA for the CDR3 is TGTGCCACCCGGGGGGGGAACGCGGGAAACACCATATATTTT.

The rearrangement links TRBV4-1 to TRBJ2-3; D is ambiguous. The CDR3 totals 16 residues. CDR1 is MGHRA and CDR2 is YSYEKL in the germline V gene. V lost 3 bases and J lost 2, with 15 bases in between. CDR3 bases: TGCGCCAGCAGCCAGAGCTTTGGGCACTCCACAGATACGCAGTATTTT. It translates to CASSQSFGHSTDTQYF.

The chain combines TRBV19 with TRBJ2-1; 8 bases align to TRBD2. The J segment lost 4 bases and the V segment lost 3 bases, leaving 8 bases of the junction unmatched. The CDR3 is 16 amino acids. The germline V gene has CDR1 LNHDA and CDR2 SQIVND (reference sequence). The CDR3 nucleotides are TGTGCCAGTAGTATGCAGTCGGGACTAGTGTACAATGAGCAGTTCTTC. This sequence encodes CASSMQSGLVYNEQFF.

V usage is TRBV4-1 and J usage is TRBJ2-5; 7 bases are a match to TRBD1. Judging by the DNA end, TRBJ2-7 fits better; the J call may be wrong. The CDR3 has 14 residues. Germline V gives CDR1 MGHRA, CDR2 YSYEKL. The CDR3, as DNA: TGCGCCAGCAGCCAAGAGTCAGGGGGTGGCGAGCAGTACTTC. Encoded protein: CASSQESGGGEQYF.

The chain links TRBV6-5 to TRBJ1-4, with a possible D match to TRBD1 (6 bases). The CDR3 runs to 14 residues. Germline loops: CDR1 MNHEY, CDR2 SVGAGI. Trimming pared 6 bases from V and 5 bases from J, leaving 13 bases between. In nucleotides, the CDR3 is TGTGCCAGCAGCCTAGGGGGAGGGAATGAAAAACTGTTTTTT. Translation gives CASSLGGGNEKLFF.

The chain combines TRBV19 with TRBJ1-3; TRBD1 might be the D (6 bases). The CDR3 runs to 15 residues. Per germline, CDR1 LNHDA and CDR2 SQIVND (reference sequence). Between the trimmed V and J ends, which lost 7 bases and 5 bases, there was a span of 18 bases. The CDR3 DNA reads as TGTGCCAGTACCGCCCAGGGGCCAGCCAGAAACACCATATATTTT. Translating it yields CASTAQGPARNTIYF.

J is TRBJ2-2 and V is TRBV5-1; 10 bases match TRBD2. Germline V CDR1 and CDR2: SGHRS, YFSETQ. The CDR3 is 16 residues long. The J segment lost 5 bases and the V segment lost 5 bases, leaving 9 bases of the junction unmatched. CDR3 sequence reads: CASRTGASGRTGELFF. The CDR3 coding sequence is TGCGCCAGCAGGACCGGGGCTAGCGGGAGAACCGGGGAGCTGTTTTTT.

This chain connects TRBV2 to TRBJ1-5; D call uncertain. V was pared by 0 bases and J by 5 bases, with 11 bases between. The germline V gene has CDR1 SNHLY and CDR2 FYNNEI. This CDR3 spans 15 amino acids. The DNA of the CDR3 is TGTGCCAGCAGTGAAGCTCGGAGCTCCGATCAGCCCCAGCATTTT. It is translated as CASSEARSSDQPQHF. Variable domain in full (rest from reference TRBV2 and TRBJ1-5): EPEVTQTPSHQVTQMGQEVILRCVPISNHLYFYWYRQILGQKVEFLVSFYNNEISEKSEIFDDQFSVERPDGSNFTLKIRSTKLEDSAMYFCASSEARSSDQPQHFGDGTRLSIL.

The V gene is TRBV5-4, the J gene TRBJ2-7; possible D gene TRBD2, 7 bases. The CDR3 runs 15 residues. Germline CDR1 is SGHNT and CDR2 is YYREEE (reference sequence). The V gene lost 4 bases and the J gene lost 3 bases, with 17 bases spanning the gap. CDR3 DNA sequence: TGTGCCAGCAGCCCCCAGGGGAGGGCAAACTACGAGCAGTACTTC. This gives the protein CASSPQGRANYEQYF.

The V gene is TRBV6-6, the J gene TRBJ2-3, with 7 positions matching TRBD1. This CDR3 region has 16 residues. Germline values: CDR1 MNHNY, CDR2 SVGAGI (reference sequence). V shed 5 bases, J shed 0 bases, and the junction held 8 bases outside the gene matches. The CDR3 spells CASSVPGQSSTDTQYF. The CDR3 coding sequence is TGTGCCAGCAGTGTCCCGGGACAGAGCAGCACAGATACGCAGTATTTT.

The V gene is TRBV5-1, the J gene TRBJ2-5; TRBD1 is a possible D gene (5 bases). The J call is doubtful: the DNA matches TRBJ2-7 better. The germline V gene encodes CDR1 SGHRS and CDR2 YFSETQ. The CDR3 is 15 residues long. The CDR3 spells CASSYSLDSPYEQYF. The CDR3 nucleotides read TGCGCCAGCAGCTACTCCCTAGACAGCCCCTACGAGCAGTACTTC.

This sequence joins TRBV19 and TRBJ1-6, with D perhaps matching TRBD1 (6 bases). V was shortened by 3 bases and J by 7 bases, with 13 bases between the two germline ends. The CDR3 is made up of 15 amino acids. Germline V gene sequence: CDR1 LNHDA, CDR2 SQIVND (reference sequence). Here the CDR3 reads CASSMDRDTNSPLHF. The CDR3 coding sequence is TGTGCCAGTAGTATGGACCGGGACACAAATTCACCCCTCCACTTT.

The table lists this clone with a few counts. This rearrangement joins TRBV4-3 to TRBJ1-6; D perhaps matches TRBD1 (6 bases). Germline V lookup: CDR1 LGHNA, CDR2 YSLEER. The CDR3 runs to 19 residues. The ends were cut back, 3 bases at V and 6 bases at J, with 24 bases in the middle. CDR3 coding DNA: TGCGCCAGCAGCCAGACGCTACTACAAGGGGGAATGGGTAATTCACCCCTCCACTTT. Protein product: CASSQTLLQGGMGNSPLHF.

The CDR3 nucleotides read TGCGCCAGCAGCCAACTAATACAAGAGACCCAGTACTTC. Residues: CASSQLIQETQYF. The chain carries TRBV4-3 and TRBJ2-5, with D hard to call. Germline V gene lookup returns CDR1 LGHNA and CDR2 YSLEER. V lost 2 bases and J lost 2, with 6 bases in between. The CDR3 is 13 amino acids.

The rearrangement uses TRBV10-3 and TRBJ1-1; maybe TRBD1 (6 bases). The CDR3 contains 13 residues. Germline V CDR1 and CDR2: ENHRY, SYGVKD. V shed 3 bases and J shed 6 bases, with 11 bases lying between them. The CDR3 spells CAISEDRRPEAFF. The CDR3 DNA follows: TGTGCCATCAGTGAAGACAGGCGGCCTGAAGCTTTCTTT.

V and J are TRBV9 and TRBJ2-5; D is uncertain. The end of the DNA fits TRBJ2-7 better, so the J call may be wrong. The CDR3 is made up of 14 amino acids. From germline, CDR1 is SGDLS and CDR2 YYNGEE. For the CDR3, the DNA is TGTGCCAGCAGCGTACAAGAGAGCTCCTACGAGCAGTACTTC. Amino acid sequence: CASSVQESSYEQYF.

The V gene is TRBV2, the J gene TRBJ1-6; 8 positions match TRBD1. V trimming: 7 bases; J trimming: 7 bases; junction bases outside the gene matches: 9. CDR1 is SNHLY and CDR2 is FYNNEI in the germline V gene. The CDR3 covers 15 residues. The CDR3 nucleotides read TGTGCCAGCATCCTCATAACAGGGGGAAATTCACCCCTCCACTTT. Translated, it gives CASILITGGNSPLHF.

This chain uses TRBV10-3 with TRBJ2-7, with 12 bases that match TRBD2. The CDR3 contains 15 residues. Losses at the gene ends were 4 bases for V and 7 bases for J; bases not matched to a gene: 8. Germline CDR1 is ENHRY and CDR2 is SYGVKD. For the CDR3, the DNA is TGTGCCATCAGTGCCTCTAGCGGGAGGGCAGGGGAGCAGTACTTC. It specifies CAISASSGRAGEQYF.

The rearrangement joins TRBV11-2 to TRBJ2-1; 11 bases match TRBD2. Trimming cost V 0 bases and J 9 bases; bases outside gene matches: 4. This CDR3 spans 15 amino acids. Germline loops: CDR1 SGHAT, CDR2 FQNNGV. The CDR3 loop reads CASSLDVAGGREQFF. CDR3 nucleotides: TGTGCCAGCAGCTTAGACGTAGCGGGAGGGCGTGAGCAGTTCTTC.